This is a list of T cell receptor beta chains from one sample in a study of blood T cell repertoires in COVID-19. Assay used: immunoSEQ multiplex PCR; TCRdb lists only in-frame clones, some missing. The profile shows 350,000 or so clones, 65% to 90% of them singletons. Sequencing was carried out using PBMCs or T cells enriched from blood (not recorded which). These receptors were collected from a woman between 35 and 50 years old with acute COVID-19. Both conserved end residues are trimmed from each CDR3.

v_call | cdr3_aa
TRBV7-9 | ASSLWTGAQNSPLH
TRBV6-2/TRBV6-3 | ASSATGNNEKLF
TRBV6-2/TRBV6-3 | ASSYSTGYEAF
TRBV5-1 | ASSPQGIGYGYT
TRBV12-5 | ASGLGDRGSEDEQY
TRBV5-1 | ASSLAPSGKSTDTQY
TRBV5-4 | ASSGLLAGGDTQY
TRBV5-4 | ASSDKTGTDGNTIY
TRBV5-5 | ASSLGPRTTNEKLF
TRBV7-9 | ASSLAREAGELF
TRBV4-3 | ASSQGITPSGRTGELF
TRBV5-1 | ASSLNPLSGNTIY
TRBV5-1 | ASSLNPGQGTHEQF
TRBV7-2 | ASSLVARTSGTPYEQY
TRBV5-4 | ASSLQGPYEQY
TRBV4-2 | ASSQETSGQETQY
TRBV3-1/TRBV3-2 | ASSPLPGQSYGYT
TRBV2 | ASSEELLTDTQY
TRBV9 | ASSGYRESSGNTIY
TRBV5-1 | ASRTTGNTEAF
TRBV6-2/TRBV6-3 | ASSPPGGLF